This TCR beta chain originates from a study of cytomegalovirus exposure and HLA in healthy donors. Overall study context: Among about 179 million T cells, an earlier analysis found approximately 110 million unique TCR beta sequences.

Trimming cost V 0 bases and J 7 bases, with 4 bases left between them. Germline V gene lookup returns CDR1 SGDLS and CDR2 YYNGEE. The CDR3 is made up of 12 amino acids. Researchers ran the PCR with 60 Vbeta and 13 Jbeta primers. TCRdb's copy holds only in-frame clones and misses some; the assay was immunoSEQ multiplex PCR. The table records more than 130,000 clones, about 86% of them present only once. Sequenced sample: PBMCs. V and J are TRBV9 and TRBJ2-2; D is unclear. The TCR was taken from a man aged 40-49 years in good health and CMV-seropositive. As DNA, the CDR3 is TGTGCCAGCAGCGTAGCTGTCGGGGAGCTGTTTTTT. As protein: CASSVAVGELFF.